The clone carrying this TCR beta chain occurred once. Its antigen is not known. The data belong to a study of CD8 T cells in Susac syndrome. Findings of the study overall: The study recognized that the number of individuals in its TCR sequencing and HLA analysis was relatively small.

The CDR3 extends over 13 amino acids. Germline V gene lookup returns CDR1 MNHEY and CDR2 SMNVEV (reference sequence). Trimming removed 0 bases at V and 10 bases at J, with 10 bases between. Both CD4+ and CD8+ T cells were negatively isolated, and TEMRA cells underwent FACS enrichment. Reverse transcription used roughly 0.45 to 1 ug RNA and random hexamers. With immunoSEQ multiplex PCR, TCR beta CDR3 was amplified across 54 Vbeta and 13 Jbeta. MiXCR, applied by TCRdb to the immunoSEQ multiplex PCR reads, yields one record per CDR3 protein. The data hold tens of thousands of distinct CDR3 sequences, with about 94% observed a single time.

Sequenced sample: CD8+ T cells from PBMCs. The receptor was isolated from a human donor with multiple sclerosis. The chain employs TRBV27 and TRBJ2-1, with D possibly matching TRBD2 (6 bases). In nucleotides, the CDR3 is TGTGCCAGCAGTTTATCGCAGGACTACGAGCAGTTCTTC. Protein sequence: CASSLSQDYEQFF.